This T cell receptor (beta chain) was profiled in a study of beta chain features in type 1 diabetes. Every bit of the isolated RNA underwent reverse transcription, so sequencing read expressed TCRB transcripts. For naive, central memory and regulatory T cell samples, reads averaged approximately 3.9 million. Profiled with immunoSEQ multiplex PCR; TCRdb holds only in-frame clones, not every one. The sample yields roughly 220,000 clones, more than 15% seen once. Study results and caveats: Significant though moderate, a shortening of TCRB CDR3s appeared in all four CD4+ subsets of Type 1 diabetes patients.

Regarding this clone: Its cognate antigen is unknown.

V was shortened by 5 bases and J by 1 base, with 11 bases between the two germline ends. CDR1 is GTSNPN and CDR2 is SVGIG in the germline V gene (reference sequence). The length of the CDR3 is 13 residues. This chain links TRBV30 with TRBJ1-2; maybe TRBD1 (5 bases). The sample consisted of naive CD4+ T cells from blood. The receptor's source is a man under 40 with type 1 diabetes. The DNA for the CDR3 is TGTGCCTGGGGGGACCGATATAACTATGGCTACACCTTC. Translation gives CAWGDRYNYGYTF.